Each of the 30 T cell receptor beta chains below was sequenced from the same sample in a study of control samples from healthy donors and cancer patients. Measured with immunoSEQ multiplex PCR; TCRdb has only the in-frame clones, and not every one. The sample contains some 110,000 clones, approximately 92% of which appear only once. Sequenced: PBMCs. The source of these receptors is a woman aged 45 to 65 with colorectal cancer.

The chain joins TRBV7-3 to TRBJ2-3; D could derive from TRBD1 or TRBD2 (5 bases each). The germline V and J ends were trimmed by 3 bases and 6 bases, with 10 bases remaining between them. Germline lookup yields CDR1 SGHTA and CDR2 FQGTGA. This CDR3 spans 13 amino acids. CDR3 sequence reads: CASSLGRLDTQYF. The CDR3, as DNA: TGTGCCAGCAGCTTGGGACGACTGGATACGCAGTATTTT.

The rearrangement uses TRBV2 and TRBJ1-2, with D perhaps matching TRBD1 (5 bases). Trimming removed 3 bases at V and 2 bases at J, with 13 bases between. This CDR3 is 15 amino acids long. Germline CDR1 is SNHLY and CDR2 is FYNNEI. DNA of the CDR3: TGTGCCAGCAGTGATGACAGAACCAGGAACTATGGCTACACCTTC. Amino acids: CASSDDRTRNYGYTF.

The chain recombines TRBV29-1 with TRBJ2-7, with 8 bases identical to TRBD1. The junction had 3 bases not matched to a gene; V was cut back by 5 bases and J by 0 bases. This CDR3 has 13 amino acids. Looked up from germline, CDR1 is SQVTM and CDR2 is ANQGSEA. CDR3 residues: CSVRTGSSYEQYF. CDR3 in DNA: TGCAGCGTTCGGACAGGGAGCTCCTACGAGCAGTACTTC.

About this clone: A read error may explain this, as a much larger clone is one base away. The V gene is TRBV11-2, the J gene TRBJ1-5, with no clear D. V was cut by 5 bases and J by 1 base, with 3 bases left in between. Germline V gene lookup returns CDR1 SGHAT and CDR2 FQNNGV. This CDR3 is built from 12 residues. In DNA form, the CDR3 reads TGTGCCAGCAGCGAAAGCAATCAGCCCCAGCATTTT. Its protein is CASSESNQPQHF. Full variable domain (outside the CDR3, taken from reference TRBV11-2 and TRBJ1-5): EAGVAQSPRYKIIEKRQSVAFWCNPISGHATLYWYQQILGQGPKLLIQFQNNGVVDDSQLPKDRFSAERLKGVDSTLKIQPAKLEDSAVYLCASSESNQPQHFGDGTRLSIL.

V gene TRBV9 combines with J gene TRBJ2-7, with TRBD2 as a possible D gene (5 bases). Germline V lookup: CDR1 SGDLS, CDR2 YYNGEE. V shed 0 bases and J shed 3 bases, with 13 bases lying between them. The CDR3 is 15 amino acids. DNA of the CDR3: TGTGCCAGCAGCGTAGGGCTCCGGACTGACTACGAGCAGTACTTC. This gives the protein CASSVGLRTDYEQYF.

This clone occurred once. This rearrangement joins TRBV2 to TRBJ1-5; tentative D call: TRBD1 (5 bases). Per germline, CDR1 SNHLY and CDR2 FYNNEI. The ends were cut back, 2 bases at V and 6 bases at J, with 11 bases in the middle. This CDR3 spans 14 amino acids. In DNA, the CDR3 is TGTGCCAGCAGTGAATGGGGGGACGTTCAGCCCCAGCATTTT. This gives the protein CASSEWGDVQPQHF.

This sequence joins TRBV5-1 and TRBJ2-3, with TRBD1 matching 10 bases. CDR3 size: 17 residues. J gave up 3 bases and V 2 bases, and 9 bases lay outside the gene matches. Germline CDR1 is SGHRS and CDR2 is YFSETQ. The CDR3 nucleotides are TGCGCCAGCAGCTTCGGACAGGGGGGGAGGGGGACAGATACGCAGTATTTT. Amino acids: CASSFGQGGRGTDTQYF. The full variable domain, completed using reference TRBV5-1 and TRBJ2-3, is KAGVTQTPRYLIKTRGQQVTLSCSPISGHRSVSWYQQTPGQGLQFLFEYFSETQRNKGNFPGRFSGRQFSNSRSEMNVSTLELGDSALYLCASSFGQGGRGTDTQYFGPGTRLTVL.

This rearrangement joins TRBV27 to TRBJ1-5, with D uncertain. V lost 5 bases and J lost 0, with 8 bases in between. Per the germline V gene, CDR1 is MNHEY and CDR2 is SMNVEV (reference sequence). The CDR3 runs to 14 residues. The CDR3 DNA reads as TGTGCCAGCAGTGAAGGGTATAGCAATCAGCCCCAGCATTTT. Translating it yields CASSEGYSNQPQHF.

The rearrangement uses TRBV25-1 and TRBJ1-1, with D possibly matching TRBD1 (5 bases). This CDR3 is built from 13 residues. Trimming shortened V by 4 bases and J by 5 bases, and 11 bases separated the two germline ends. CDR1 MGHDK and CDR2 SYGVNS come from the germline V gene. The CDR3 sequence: CASSAGVWTEAFF. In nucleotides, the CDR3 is TGTGCCAGCAGTGCGGGGGTTTGGACTGAAGCTTTCTTT.

The CDR3 loop reads CASSLDGNDEQYF. The CDR3 DNA sequence: TGTGCCAGCAGCTTAGATGGTAACGACGAGCAGTACTTC. This chain links TRBV7-3 with TRBJ2-7; the D is unclear. The CDR3 runs to 13 residues. Trimming removed 2 bases at V and 5 bases at J, with 10 bases between. From germline, CDR1 is SGHTA and CDR2 FQGTGA.

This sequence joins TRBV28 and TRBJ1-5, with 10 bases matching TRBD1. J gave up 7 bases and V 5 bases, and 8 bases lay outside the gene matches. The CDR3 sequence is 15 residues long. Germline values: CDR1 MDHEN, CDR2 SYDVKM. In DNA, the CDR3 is TGTGCCAGCAGTCCACGACAGGGGGCTCGGCAGCCCCAGCATTTT. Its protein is CASSPRQGARQPQHF.

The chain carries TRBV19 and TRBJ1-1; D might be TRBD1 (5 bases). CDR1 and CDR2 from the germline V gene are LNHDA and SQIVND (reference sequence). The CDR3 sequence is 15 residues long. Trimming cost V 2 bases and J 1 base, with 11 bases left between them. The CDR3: CASSISRQTNTEAFF. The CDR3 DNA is TGTGCCAGTAGTATAAGTCGACAGACGAACACTGAAGCTTTCTTT. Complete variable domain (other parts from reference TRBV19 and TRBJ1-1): DGGITQSPKYLFRKEGQNVTLSCEQNLNHDAMYWYRQDPGQGLRLIYYSQIVNDFQKGDIAEGYSVSREKKESFPLTVTSAQKNPTAFYLCASSISRQTNTEAFFGQGTRLTVV.

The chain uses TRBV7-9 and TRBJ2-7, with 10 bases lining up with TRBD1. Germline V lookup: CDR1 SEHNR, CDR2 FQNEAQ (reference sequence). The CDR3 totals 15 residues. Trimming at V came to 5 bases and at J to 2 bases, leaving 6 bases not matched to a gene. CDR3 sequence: CASSPDRGPTYEQYF. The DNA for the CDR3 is TGTGCCAGCAGCCCTGACAGGGGGCCTACCTACGAGCAGTACTTC.

The CDR3 DNA reads TGTGCCAGCAGTCCCGGGTTATCGGGTTCACCCCTCCACTTT. Translating it yields CASSPGLSGSPLHF. The V gene is TRBV5-4, the J gene TRBJ1-6; D not certain. V lost 5 bases to trimming and J lost 9 bases, with 15 bases between them. The germline CDR1 and CDR2 sequences are SGHNT and YYREEE (reference sequence). The CDR3 contains 14 residues.

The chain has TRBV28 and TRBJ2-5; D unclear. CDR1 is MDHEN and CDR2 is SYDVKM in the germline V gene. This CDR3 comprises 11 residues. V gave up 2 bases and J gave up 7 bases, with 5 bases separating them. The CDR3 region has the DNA TGTGCCAGCAGTTTAAGGTGGACCCAGTACTTC. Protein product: CASSLRWTQYF.

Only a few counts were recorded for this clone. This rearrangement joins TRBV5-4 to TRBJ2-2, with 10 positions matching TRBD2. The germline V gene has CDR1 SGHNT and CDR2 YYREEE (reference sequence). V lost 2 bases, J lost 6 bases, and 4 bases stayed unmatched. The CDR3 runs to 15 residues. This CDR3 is CASSFQRGGPGELFF. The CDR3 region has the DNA TGTGCCAGCAGCTTTCAGCGGGGGGGCCCCGGGGAGCTGTTTTTT.

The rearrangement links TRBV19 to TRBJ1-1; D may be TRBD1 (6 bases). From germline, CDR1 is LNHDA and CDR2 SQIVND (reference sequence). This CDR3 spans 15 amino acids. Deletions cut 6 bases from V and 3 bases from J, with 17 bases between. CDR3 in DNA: TGTGCCAGTAGCGCTGGGGGGCGATCTGACACTGAAGCTTTCTTT. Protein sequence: CASSAGGRSDTEAFF.

CDR3 bases: TGTGCCAGCAGCCTGGACGGAATTTCTGAAGCTTTCTTT. Protein sequence: CASSLDGISEAFF. The chain joins TRBV7-9 to TRBJ1-1; no definite D call. The CDR3 spans 13 residues. Per germline, CDR1 SEHNR and CDR2 FQNEAQ (reference sequence). Trimming removed 5 bases from V and 6 bases from J, with 13 bases in between.

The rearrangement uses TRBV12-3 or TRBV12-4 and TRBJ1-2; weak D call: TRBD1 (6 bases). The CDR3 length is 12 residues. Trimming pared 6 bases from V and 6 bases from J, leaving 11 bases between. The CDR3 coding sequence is TGTGCCAGCAGGCGTAACAGGGATGGCTACACCTTC. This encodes CASRRNRDGYTF.

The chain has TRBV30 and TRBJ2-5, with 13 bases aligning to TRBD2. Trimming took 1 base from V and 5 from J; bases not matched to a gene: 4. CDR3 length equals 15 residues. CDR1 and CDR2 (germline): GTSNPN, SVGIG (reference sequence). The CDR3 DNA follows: TGTGCCTGGAGTGACGGACTAGCGGGAGTGGAGACCCAGTACTTC. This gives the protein CAWSDGLAGVETQYF.

Here the CDR3 DNA reads TGTGCCTGGAGCCAACCGGGACTAGCGGGAGTTGGGACAGATACGCAGTATTTT. This codes for CAWSQPGLAGVGTDTQYF. The chain couples TRBV30 to TRBJ2-3, with 14 bases identical to TRBD2. This CDR3 has 18 amino acids. V dropped 3 bases and J dropped 3; count of bases not matched to a gene: 11. CDR1 is GTSNPN and CDR2 is SVGIG in the germline V gene (reference sequence).

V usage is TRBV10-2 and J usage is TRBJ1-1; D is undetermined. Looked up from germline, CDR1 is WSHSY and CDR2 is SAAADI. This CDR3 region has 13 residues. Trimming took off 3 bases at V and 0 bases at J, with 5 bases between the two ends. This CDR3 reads CASSDQVNTEAFF. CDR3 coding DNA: TGCGCCAGCAGTGATCAGGTGAACACTGAAGCTTTCTTT.

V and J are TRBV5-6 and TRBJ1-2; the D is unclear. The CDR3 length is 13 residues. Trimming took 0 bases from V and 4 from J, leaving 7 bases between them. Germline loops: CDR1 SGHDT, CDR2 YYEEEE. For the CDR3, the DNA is TGTGCCAGCAGCTTGGGTCAGTCCTATGGCTACACCTTC. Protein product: CASSLGQSYGYTF.

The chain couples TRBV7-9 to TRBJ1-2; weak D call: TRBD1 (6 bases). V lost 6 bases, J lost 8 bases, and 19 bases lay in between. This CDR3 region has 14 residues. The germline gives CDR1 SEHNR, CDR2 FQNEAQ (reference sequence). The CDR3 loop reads CASSQTGAEGGYTF. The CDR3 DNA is TGTGCCAGCAGTCAAACGGGGGCGGAAGGGGGCTACACCTTC.

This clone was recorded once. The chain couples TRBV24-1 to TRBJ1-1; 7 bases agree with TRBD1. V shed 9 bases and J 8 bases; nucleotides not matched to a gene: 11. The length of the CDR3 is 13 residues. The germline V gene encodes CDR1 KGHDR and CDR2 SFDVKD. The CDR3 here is CATRGEGAPEAFF. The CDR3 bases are TGTGCCACCCGGGGGGAGGGGGCTCCGGAAGCTTTCTTT.

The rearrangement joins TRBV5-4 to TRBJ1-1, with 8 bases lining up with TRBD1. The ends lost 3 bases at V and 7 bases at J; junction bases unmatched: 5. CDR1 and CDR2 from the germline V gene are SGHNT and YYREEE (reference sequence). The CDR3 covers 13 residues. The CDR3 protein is CASSWVQGGEAFF. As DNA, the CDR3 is TGTGCCAGCAGCTGGGTACAGGGGGGTGAAGCTTTCTTT. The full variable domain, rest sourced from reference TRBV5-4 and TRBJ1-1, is ETGVTQSPTHLIKTRGQQVTLRCSSQSGHNTVSWYQQALGQGPQFIFQYYREEENGRGNFPPRFSGLQFPNYSSELNVNALELDDSALYLCASSWVQGGEAFFGQGTRLTVV.

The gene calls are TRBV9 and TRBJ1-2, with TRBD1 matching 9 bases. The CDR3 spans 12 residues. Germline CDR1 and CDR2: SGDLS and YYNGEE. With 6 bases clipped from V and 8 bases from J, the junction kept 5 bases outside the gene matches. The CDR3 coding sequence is TGTGCCAGCAAAAGGACAGGGGAGGGCTACACCTTC. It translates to CASKRTGEGYTF.

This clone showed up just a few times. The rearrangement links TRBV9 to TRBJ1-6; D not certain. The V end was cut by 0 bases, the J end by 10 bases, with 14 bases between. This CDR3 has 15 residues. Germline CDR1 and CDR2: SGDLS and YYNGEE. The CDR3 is CASSVVESPGSPLHF. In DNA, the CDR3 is TGTGCCAGCAGCGTAGTGGAGTCCCCCGGCTCACCCCTCCACTTT.

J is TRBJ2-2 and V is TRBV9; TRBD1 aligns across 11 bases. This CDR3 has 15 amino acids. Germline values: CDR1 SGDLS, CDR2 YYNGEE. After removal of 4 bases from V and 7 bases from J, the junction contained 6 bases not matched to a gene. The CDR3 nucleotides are TGTGCCAGCAGCCCCACGGGACAGGGGGTCGGGGAGCTGTTTTTT. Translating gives CASSPTGQGVGELFF.

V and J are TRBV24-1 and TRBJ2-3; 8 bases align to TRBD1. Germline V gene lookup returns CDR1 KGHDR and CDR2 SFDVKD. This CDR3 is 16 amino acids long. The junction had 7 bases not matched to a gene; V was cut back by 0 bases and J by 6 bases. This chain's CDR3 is CATSDLAQGAVDTQYF. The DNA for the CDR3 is TGTGCCACCAGTGATTTGGCGCAGGGGGCTGTCGATACGCAGTATTTT.